The clone carrying this T cell receptor beta chain was observed a few times. The sample is drawn from a study of control samples from healthy donors and cancer patients. This table comes from immunoSEQ multiplex PCR, and its TCRdb copy is limited to in-frame clones, with some not included. The sample yields under 200,000 clones, approximately 96% seen once. Germline assignment: CDR1 SGHAT and CDR2 FQNNGV. This CDR3 region has 14 residues. V lost 1 base and J lost 5; bases outside the gene matches: 4. The genes are TRBV11-2 and TRBJ2-5; TRBD2 agrees at 7 bases. Sequenced material: blood. This receptor was taken from a woman in her twenties or thirties in good health. This CDR3 reads CASSLGGRVETQYF. As DNA, the CDR3 is TGTGCCAGCAGCTTAGGTGGGAGGGTGGAGACCCAGTACTTC.